The entry that follows covers one T cell receptor (beta chain) sequence. What it binds is not known. These data come from a study of cytomegalovirus exposure and HLA in healthy donors. Study results and caveats: Productive rates of about 90% or about 30% were seen for most TCR beta V segments in an earlier analysis. For cytomegalovirus status, the classifier reportedly gave diagnoses with high specificity and sensitivity. In a later analysis, across HLA loci, associated TCR counts were highest for DRB1, lowest for HLA-C. Cytomegalovirus-associated TCR beta chains were listed, numbering roughly 150.

Germline V gene sequence: CDR1 SGHDT, CDR2 YYEEEE. The CDR3 contains 18 residues. V lost 4 bases, J lost 4 bases, and 16 bases stayed unmatched. Amplification used 60 Vbeta primers and 13 Jbeta primers. Using immunoSEQ multiplex PCR, the repertoire was profiled, and TCRdb retains in-frame clones only, with some absent. Among 35,000 to 45,000 clones listed, about 80% were seen once. The sample taken for sequencing was PBMCs. J is TRBJ2-1 and V is TRBV5-6; 8 bases fit TRBD2. The TCR was taken from a woman under 30 in good health and CMV-seropositive. The CDR3 region has the DNA TGTGCCAGCAGCACCCGCTCTGCTGCGGGGGGCTTATACAATGAGCAGTTCTTC. This sequence encodes CASSTRSAAGGLYNEQFF.